This TCR beta chain was sequenced during a study of CD8 T cells in Susac syndrome. In the case of this clonotype: Its target is not known.

RNA, at 0.5 to 1 ug, was reverse transcribed with random hexamers. TCRdb used MiXCR to reprocess the immunoSEQ multiplex PCR reads, holding one entry per CDR3 protein. The sample contains more than 250,000 distinct CDR3 sequences, under 95% of which appear only once. The T cells that were sequenced for TCR beta were CD8+ and CD4+ cells from blood. TEMRA cells were FACS-enriched, while CD8+ and CD4+ T cells were negatively isolated. Study findings and constraints: As acknowledged by the study, its TCR sequencing and HLA analysis included a relatively small number of individuals.

The CDR3 is 14 residues long. V lost 1 base, J lost 7 bases, and 5 bases stayed unmatched. The clonotype originates from a human donor with multiple sclerosis. Input material: CD4+ T cells from PBMCs. This chain connects TRBV12-3 or TRBV12-4 to TRBJ1-1; TRBD1 matches 8 bases. The CDR3 sequence: CASSLEPGGDEAFF. As DNA, the CDR3 is TGTGCCAGCAGTTTAGAGCCAGGGGGCGATGAAGCTTTCTTT.